This TCR beta chain was retrieved from a study of cytomegalovirus exposure and HLA in healthy donors. Whole-study results and caveats: Under in vitro conditions, three CMV-associated chains were confirmed as specific for CMV antigens.

Profiled with immunoSEQ multiplex PCR; TCRdb holds only in-frame clones, not every one. The data show 100,000 to 150,000 clones, around 89% seen once. The approximately 120-subject validation cohort, separate from the approximately 670-subject first cohort, included the donors. The CDR3 extends over 12 amino acids. J lost 10 bases, V lost 0 bases, and 0 bases had no gene match. From germline, CDR1 is SGHNT and CDR2 YYREEE (reference sequence). With regard to this clone: Its specificity is not known.

This receptor was obtained from a man aged 18 to 35 in good health and CMV-seronegative. V is TRBV5-4 and J is TRBJ2-1; 8 bases are a match to TRBD1. The specimen was PBMCs. CDR3 nucleotide sequence: TGTGCCAGCAGCTTGGACAGGGGGGAGCAGTTCTTC. Its translation: CASSLDRGEQFF.